The TCR beta chain described here comes from a study of blood T cells in healthy people across ages. V lost 3 bases and J lost 4, with 15 bases in between. The CDR3 extends over 15 amino acids. This clonotype was seen a handful of times. Its antigen is as yet unknown. Regarding the study as a whole: In older individuals, TCR beta diversity per million T cells was lower, falling roughly linearly with age.

Peripheral blood from each donor was collected in a volume of roughly 9.8 milliliters. Extractions gave at least 5.5 micrograms of total RNA per sample. A sample-barcoded 5' primer and a J-beta primer mix were used in a second PCR of about 7 to 12 cycles. Sequencing yielded, for each sample, at least 2.5 million paired-end reads carrying CDR3. One entry per CDR3 protein, called by TCRdb with MiXCR from the 5' RACE reads. The data contain about 690,000 distinct CDR3 sequences, 40% to 50% of them singletons. The rearrangement links TRBV12-3 or TRBV12-4 to TRBJ1-1, with D possibly TRBD1 on 5 matching bases. The clonotype was recovered from a man at least 80 years old in good health. The material sequenced was blood. CDR3 amino acids: CASSFEDRGGTEAFF. CDR3 bases: TGTGCCAGCAGTTTTGAAGACCGGGGCGGCACTGAAGCTTTCTTT.